This T cell receptor (beta chain) derives from a study of PD-L1 blockade in urothelial cancer. As to time point: pretreatment peripheral blood. In regard to this clone: The sample holds other DNA sequences that translate to the same CDR3.

The ends lost 0 bases at V and 1 base at J; junction bases unmatched: 2. Germline loops: CDR1 SGDLS, CDR2 YYNGEE. The CDR3 contains 15 residues. A spike-in of synthetic TCR analog templates was added to each PCR. Produced via immunoSEQ multiplex PCR; TCRdb's table is partial and in-frame only. Of 95,000 to 100,000 clones listed, around 86% were seen once; the top ten hold 2% to 2.5%. The receptor was derived from a man in his sixties with urothelial cancer. The sequencing used PBMCs, collected around atezolizumab (anti-PD-L1) treatment. The chain has TRBV9 and TRBJ2-3; 7 bases line up with TRBD2. The CDR3 here is CASSVVGGGTDTQYF. The CDR3 DNA is TGTGCCAGCAGCGTAGTGGGGGGGGGCACAGATACGCAGTATTTT.